The 25 T cell receptor beta chains below come from one sample, sequenced in a study of blood T cell repertoires in COVID-19. Method: immunoSEQ multiplex PCR; TCRdb's copy keeps in-frame clones and lacks some. The table lists some 300,000 clones, about nine tenths of them singletons, with approximately 6% in the top ten. Sequencing used peripheral blood. These receptors were collected from a woman aged 45-60 years with COVID-19, enrolled during active disease.

The chain is built from TRBV18 and TRBJ2-3; tentative D call: TRBD1 (6 bases). The CDR3 extends over 16 amino acids. Germline CDR1 and CDR2: KGHSH and LQKENI. The V end lost 1 base, the J end lost 5 bases, and 16 bases lay between the germline ends. Here the CDR3 DNA reads TGTGCCAGCTCACCACGTCCGCAGGGGACGGTAGATACGCAGTATTTT. Amino acid sequence: CASSPRPQGTVDTQYF.

V is TRBV5-1 and J is TRBJ2-2; D perhaps matches TRBD2 (5 bases). CDR1 is SGHRS, CDR2 YFSETQ, per germline. The CDR3 consists of 14 residues. The germline V and J ends were trimmed by 6 bases and 0 bases, with 9 bases remaining between them. The CDR3 sequence: CASTPGTNTGELFF. In DNA form, the CDR3 reads TGCGCCAGCACGCCGGGAACGAACACCGGGGAGCTGTTTTTT.

The chain is built from TRBV9 and TRBJ2-3; TRBD2 matches at 7 bases. Per germline, CDR1 SGDLS and CDR2 YYNGEE. The CDR3 consists of 16 residues. The junction had 6 bases not matched to a gene; V was cut back by 2 bases and J by 0 bases. CDR3 residues: CASSVYGRESTDTQYF. The CDR3 DNA follows: TGTGCCAGCAGCGTTTACGGGCGGGAGAGCACAGATACGCAGTATTTT.

The chain uses TRBV18 and TRBJ2-7, with D tentatively TRBD2 (5 bases). CDR1 and CDR2 from the germline V gene are KGHSH and LQKENI. V was pared by 4 bases and J by 0 bases, with 13 bases between. This CDR3 comprises 15 residues. DNA for the CDR3: TGTGCCAGCTCACTTCAGGAGGATGTCTCCTACGAGCAGTACTTC. This sequence encodes CASSLQEDVSYEQYF.

The chain carries TRBV7-8 and TRBJ2-3; tentative D call: TRBD1 (5 bases). The CDR3 consists of 15 residues. The germline CDR1 and CDR2 sequences are SGHVS and FQNEAQ. Trimming took off 1 base at V and 2 bases at J, with 10 bases between the two ends. The CDR3 region is CASSLVLRVTDTQYF. As DNA, the CDR3 is TGTGCCAGCAGCTTAGTTCTCAGGGTCACAGATACGCAGTATTTT.

The genes are TRBV3-1 (or the pseudogene TRBV3-2) and TRBJ1-4; 9 bases match TRBD1. Unmatched junction bases numbered 12, after V lost 5 bases and J lost 5 bases. The CDR3 is 17 amino acids. Germline loops: CDR1 LGHDT, CDR2 YNNKEL (reference sequence). This CDR3 is CASSERRTGVGNEKLFF. CDR3 DNA sequence: TGTGCCAGCAGCGAGAGACGGACAGGGGTCGGGAATGAAAAACTGTTTTTT.

This rearrangement joins TRBV10-2 to TRBJ2-7, with 7 bases identical to TRBD1. V was pared by 6 bases and J by 5 bases, with 7 bases of the junction left unmatched. This CDR3 contains 13 residues. Germline V CDR1 and CDR2: WSHSY, SAAADI. In DNA, the CDR3 is TGCGCCAGCAGACAGGGGCTGGTAGACGAGCAGTACTTC. Amino acid sequence: CASRQGLVDEQYF.

The V call is TRBV5-6, the J call TRBJ2-3; 11 nucleotides match TRBD2. J lost 6 bases, V lost 4 bases, and 19 bases had no gene match. This CDR3 contains 19 residues. From germline, CDR1 is SGHDT and CDR2 YYEEEE. This CDR3 is CASSRLITFSGRAADTQYF. The CDR3 DNA follows: TGTGCCAGCAGCCGCCTTATCACCTTTAGCGGGAGGGCCGCGGATACGCAGTATTTT.

This sequence joins TRBV14 and TRBJ1-1; no clear D. CDR3 length: 13 residues. Germline V gene data show CDR1 as SGHDN and CDR2 as FVKESK. Deletions cut 2 bases from V and 1 base from J, with 5 bases between. CDR3 coding DNA: TGTGCCAGCAGCCAATACAAGAACACTGAAGCTTTCTTT. It translates to CASSQYKNTEAFF.

This clone was seen only a few times. The J gene is TRBJ2-3, the V gene TRBV30; TRBD2 might be the D (6 bases). Trimming removed 3 bases from V and 1 base from J, with 11 bases in between. Germline lookup yields CDR1 GTSNPN and CDR2 SVGIG (reference sequence). This CDR3 comprises 14 residues. CDR3 sequence reads: CAWSAGGGTDTQYF. The CDR3, as DNA: TGTGCCTGGAGCGCTGGCGGGGGCACAGATACGCAGTATTTT.

The CDR3 DNA follows: TGTGCCAGCAGCTTAGCATTGGCTAGCGGGACCGATGAGCAGTTCTTC. This codes for CASSLALASGTDEQFF. V usage is TRBV7-6 and J usage is TRBJ2-1; 9 positions match TRBD2. CDR1 is SGHVS, CDR2 FNYEAQ, per germline. V lost 0 bases, J lost 8 bases, and 8 bases stayed unmatched. The CDR3 loop spans 16 amino acids.

The rearrangement joins TRBV19 to TRBJ1-1; unclear D gene. The CDR3 sequence is 13 residues long. The V gene's germline CDR1 is LNHDA and CDR2 SQIVND (reference sequence). Between the trimmed V and J ends, which lost 4 bases and 6 bases, there was a span of 12 bases. CDR3 protein: CASSNGRIAEAFF. Here the CDR3 DNA reads TGTGCCAGTAGTAACGGTAGAATCGCTGAAGCTTTCTTT.

V gene TRBV10-3 combines with J gene TRBJ1-6, with D possibly being TRBD1 (5 bases). V was cut by 10 bases and J by 8 bases, with 12 bases left in between. This CDR3 region has 12 residues. Germline V gene data show CDR1 as ENHRY and CDR2 as SYGVKD. The CDR3 loop reads CATKPGDSPLHF. Written as DNA, the CDR3 is TGTGCCACCAAACCGGGGGATTCACCCCTCCACTTT.

This clone was observed a single time. This chain links TRBV19 with TRBJ1-1; D is possibly TRBD1 (5 bases). Germline V gene sequence: CDR1 LNHDA, CDR2 SQIVND (reference sequence). Trimming pared 5 bases from V and 8 bases from J, leaving 15 bases between. The CDR3 has 13 amino acids. The CDR3 DNA sequence: TGTGCCAGTAGTGGCAGGGTCGGACTAGAAGCTTTCTTT. It specifies CASSGRVGLEAFF.

The genes are TRBV14 and TRBJ1-2; maybe TRBD1 (6 bases). The CDR3 covers 15 residues. Trimming took off 0 bases at V and 4 bases at J, with 12 bases between the two ends. Germline V gene sequence: CDR1 SGHDN, CDR2 FVKESK. The CDR3 DNA is TGTGCCAGCAGCCAAGAGTTGGGGGCGATCTATGGCTACACCTTC. Protein sequence: CASSQELGAIYGYTF. Based on the CDR3 plus reference TRBV14 and TRBJ1-2, the full variable domain is EAGVTQFPSHSVIEKGQTVTLRCDPISGHDNLYWYRRVMGKEIKFLLHFVKESKQDESGMPNNRFLAERTGGTYSTLKVQPAELEDSGVYFCASSQELGAIYGYTFGSGTRLTVV.

The genes are TRBV29-1 and TRBJ2-1, with a weak D call TRBD2 (6 bases). Germline CDR1 is SQVTM and CDR2 is ANQGSEA. Deletions cut 8 bases from V and 4 bases from J, with 15 bases between. The CDR3 consists of 13 residues. Here the CDR3 DNA reads TGCAGCCCTTATGGAGGGGCTTACAATGAGCAGTTCTTC. Encoded protein: CSPYGGAYNEQFF.

The chain has TRBV27 and TRBJ1-5; D gene unclear. This CDR3 spans 15 amino acids. Germline CDR1 MNHEY, CDR2 SMNVEV (reference sequence). Between the trimmed V and J ends, which lost 3 bases and 4 bases, there was a span of 13 bases. The CDR3 nucleotides are TGTGCCAGCAGTTTTGTCAAGGGAGGAAATCAGCCCCAGCATTTT. Amino acid sequence: CASSFVKGGNQPQHF.

The chain has TRBV27 and TRBJ2-7; 9 nucleotides match TRBD1. V was clipped by 5 bases and J by 6 bases; unmatched bases: 11. This CDR3 is built from 15 residues. CDR1 and CDR2 (germline): MNHEY, SMNVEV (reference sequence). The CDR3 loop is CASSETGGDPREQYF. The CDR3 DNA is TGTGCCAGCAGTGAAACAGGGGGCGACCCGCGCGAGCAGTACTTC.

The CDR3 loop reads CASSPLGGEQYF. Written as DNA, the CDR3 is TGTGCCAGCAGCCCCCTGGGAGGCGAGCAGTACTTC. The rearrangement uses TRBV5-4 and TRBJ2-7, with D maybe TRBD2 (6 bases). The CDR3 runs to 12 residues. The V end lost 4 bases, the J end lost 6 bases, and 11 bases lay between the germline ends. Germline loops: CDR1 SGHNT, CDR2 YYREEE (reference sequence). Looking up the rest from reference TRBV5-4 and TRBJ2-7 gives the full variable domain: ETGVTQSPTHLIKTRGQQVTLRCSSQSGHNTVSWYQQALGQGPQFIFQYYREEENGRGNFPPRFSGLQFPNYSSELNVNALELDDSALYLCASSPLGGEQYFGPGTRLTVT.

The V gene is TRBV30, the J gene TRBJ1-1; TRBD1 matches at 7 bases. V lost 3 bases, J lost 14 bases, and 12 bases stayed unmatched. The CDR3 loop spans 12 amino acids. Germline CDR1 reads GTSNPN; CDR2 reads SVGIG (reference sequence). CDR3 loop: CAWSGGGRGRFF. The CDR3 coding sequence is TGTGCCTGGAGCGGAGGGGGCCGGGGGCGCTTCTTT.

The chain couples TRBV7-2 to TRBJ2-3; 7 bases line up with TRBD2. V was clipped by 5 bases and J by 1 base; unmatched bases: 12. From germline, CDR1 is SGHTA and CDR2 FQGNSA. There are 17 residues in the CDR3. The DNA of the CDR3 is TGTGCCAGCAGCCCACAGCGGGCGGGGGTCGGCACAGATACGCAGTATTTT. Translating gives CASSPQRAGVGTDTQYF. Full variable domain (outside the CDR3, taken from reference TRBV7-2 and TRBJ2-3): GAGVSQSPSNKVTEKGKDVELRCDPISGHTALYWYRQSLGQGLEFLIYFQGNSAPDKSGLPSDRFSAERTGGSVSTLTIQRTQQEDSAVYLCASSPQRAGVGTDTQYFGPGTRLTVL.

The chain has TRBV12-3 or TRBV12-4 and TRBJ1-1; D gene unclear. Trimming left V 2 bases short and J 7 bases short, with 11 bases between. This CDR3 comprises 13 residues. CDR3 residues: CASSLSHSFEAFF. The CDR3 region has the DNA TGTGCCAGCAGTTTATCCCACAGCTTTGAAGCTTTCTTT.

This chain joins TRBV5-5 and TRBJ2-1, with 11 positions matching TRBD2. The V segment lost 7 bases and the J segment 2 bases; nucleotides outside the gene matches: 5. Per germline, CDR1 SGHKS and CDR2 YYEKEE (reference sequence). The CDR3 consists of 15 residues. This chain's CDR3 is CASRPTSGAYNEQFF. DNA of the CDR3: TGTGCCAGCCGACCGACTAGCGGGGCCTACAATGAGCAGTTCTTC.

The chain joins TRBV5-1 to TRBJ2-7, with unresolved D. Germline CDR1 SGHRS, CDR2 YFSETQ. The CDR3 has 16 amino acids. Trimming shortened V by 0 bases and J by 3 bases, and 16 bases separated the two germline ends. CDR3 nucleotides: TGCGCCAGCAGCTTGGGACACCAAACCGTAGTCTACGAGCAGTACTTC. It specifies CASSLGHQTVVYEQYF.

The gene calls are TRBV11-2 and TRBJ2-7, with TRBD1 matching over 9 bases. Germline V CDR1 and CDR2: SGHAT, FQNNGV. The CDR3 totals 15 residues. V was pared by 3 bases and J by 3 bases, with 6 bases of the junction left unmatched. For the CDR3, the DNA is TGTGCCAGCAGCTTGGGACCGGGACAGGGCTACGAGCAGTACTTC. Translating it yields CASSLGPGQGYEQYF.